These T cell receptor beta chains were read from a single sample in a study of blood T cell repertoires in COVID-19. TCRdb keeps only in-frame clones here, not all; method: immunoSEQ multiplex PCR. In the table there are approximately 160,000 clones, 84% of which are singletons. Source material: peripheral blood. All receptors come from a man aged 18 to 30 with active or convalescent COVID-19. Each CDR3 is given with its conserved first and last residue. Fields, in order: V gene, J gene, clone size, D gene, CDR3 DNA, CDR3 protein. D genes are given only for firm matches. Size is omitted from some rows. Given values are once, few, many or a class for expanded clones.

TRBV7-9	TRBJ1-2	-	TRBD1	TGTGCCAGCACCAATAACAGGGGGCCGTATGGCTACACCTTC	CASTNNRGPYGYTF
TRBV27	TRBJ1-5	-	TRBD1	TGTGCCAGCAAAACAGCAGGGGGTAATCAGCCCCAGCATTTT	CASKTAGGNQPQHF
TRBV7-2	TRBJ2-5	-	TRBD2	TGTGCCAGCAGCTTGCATGGGACTAGAGAAGAGACCCAGTACTTC	CASSLHGTREETQYF
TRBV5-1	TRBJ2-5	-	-	TGCGCCAGCAGCTTGGAGGTGGGAGCGAAGACCCAGTACTTC	CASSLEVGAKTQYF
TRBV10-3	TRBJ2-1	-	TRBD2	TGTGCCATCAGTGAGTCTAGCGGGAGATCGTATGAGCAGTTCTTC	CAISESSGRSYEQFF
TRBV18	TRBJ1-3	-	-	TGTGCCAGCTCACCGGACACCTTACTCTCTGGAAACACCATATATTTT	CASSPDTLLSGNTIYF
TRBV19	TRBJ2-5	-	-	TGTGCCAGTAGTCCACAGGGCAGCCGACAACAGACCCAGTACTTC	CASSPQGSRQQTQYF
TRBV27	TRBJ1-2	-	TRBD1	TGTGCCAGCAGTCCTTTCGGGACAGTCTATGGCTACACCTTC	CASSPFGTVYGYTF
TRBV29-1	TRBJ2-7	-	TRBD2	TGCAGCGTTGAAAGGAGGCTAGCGGGAGTTCTGTACGAGCAGTACTTC	CSVERRLAGVLYEQYF
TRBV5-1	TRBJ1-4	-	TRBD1	TGCGCCAGCAGCTTGTCAGGGGGCGTAGGTGAAAAACTGTTTTTT	CASSLSGGVGEKLFF
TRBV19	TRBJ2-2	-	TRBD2	TGTGCCAGTAAAGAGCGGGAGAACACCGGGGAGCTGTTTTTT	CASKERENTGELFF
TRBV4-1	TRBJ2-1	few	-	TGCGCCAGCAGCCAAGAGAGGGGGAACTCCTACAATGAGCAGTTCTTC	CASSQERGNSYNEQFF
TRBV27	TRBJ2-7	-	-	TGTGCCAGCAGTTTTTGGGCTAGCGAAGCGGCGTACGAGCAGTACTTC	CASSFWASEAAYEQYF
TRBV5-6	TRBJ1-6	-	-	TGTGCCAGCAGCTCTCCCGGGGGGGTTAATTCACCCCTCCACTTT	CASSSPGGVNSPLHF
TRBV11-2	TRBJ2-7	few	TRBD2	TGTGCCAGCAGCCGCGGGAGGGCCTCCTACGAGCAGTACTTC	CASSRGRASYEQYF
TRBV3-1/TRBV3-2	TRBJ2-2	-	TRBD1	TGTGCCAGCAGTACAGGGGGGAACACCGGGGAGCTGTTTTTT	CASSTGGNTGELFF
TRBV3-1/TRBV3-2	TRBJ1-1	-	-	TGTGCCAGCAGCCAAGTGGAGACAGAACCCATGAACACTGAAGCTTTCTTT	CASSQVETEPMNTEAFF
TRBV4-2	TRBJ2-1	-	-	TGTGCCGTAGGGGGGGTCGACAATGAGCAGTTCTTC	CAVGGVDNEQFF
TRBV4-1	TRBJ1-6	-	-	TGCGCCAGCAGCCCGATCGCTGGGGGCTCCGGGGCACCCCTCCACTTT	CASSPIAGGSGAPLHF
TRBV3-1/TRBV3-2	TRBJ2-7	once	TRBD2	TGTGCCAGCAGCGAGGTCGGGAGGGCCTCAGGCGAGCAGTACTTC	CASSEVGRASGEQYF
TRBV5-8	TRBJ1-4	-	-	TGTGCCAGCAGCTACGACAGCCTTGCAACTAATGAAAAACTGTTTTTT	CASSYDSLATNEKLFF
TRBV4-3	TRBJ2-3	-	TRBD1	TGCGCCAGCAGCCATGCAATGGGACAGCGATCCACAGATACGCAGTATTTT	CASSHAMGQRSTDTQYF
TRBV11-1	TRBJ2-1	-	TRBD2	TGTGCCAGCAGCAACAGCGGGGGTCTGTACAATGAGCAGTTCTTC	CASSNSGGLYNEQFF
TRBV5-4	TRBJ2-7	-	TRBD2	TGTGCCAGCAGCTTGCAGCGGGGGGGACACGAGCAGTACTTC	CASSLQRGGHEQYF
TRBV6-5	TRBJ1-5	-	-	TGTGCCAGCAGTAGTGGGCAGGGGATCGATCAGCCCCAGCATTTT	CASSSGQGIDQPQHF
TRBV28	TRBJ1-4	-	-	TGTGCCAGCAGGACCTCAGGGCGGAATGAAAAACTGTTTTTT	CASRTSGRNEKLFF
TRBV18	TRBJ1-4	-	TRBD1	TGTGCCAGCTCACCCAGGGACAGCCGAAATGAAAAACTGTTTTTT	CASSPRDSRNEKLFF
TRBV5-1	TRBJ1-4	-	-	TGCGCCAGCAGCTTGGACAGCCCAGAGTCTGAAAAACTGTTTTTT	CASSLDSPESEKLFF
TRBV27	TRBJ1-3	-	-	TGTGCCAGCAGCCAGGGGCTCGGAAACACCATATATTTT	CASSQGLGNTIYF
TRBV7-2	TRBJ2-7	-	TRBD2	TGTGCCAGCAGCTCGGGACTAGCGTATACCTACGAGCAGTACTTC	CASSSGLAYTYEQYF
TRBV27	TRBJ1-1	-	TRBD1	TGTGCCAGCAGCGACAGGGTTGAAGCTTTCTTT	CASSDRVEAFF
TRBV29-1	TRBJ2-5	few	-	TGCAGCTTAGATAGGACCAGAGGAGGGGAGACCCAGTACTTC	CSLDRTRGGETQYF
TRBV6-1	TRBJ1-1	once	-	TGTGCCAGCAGTGAAGCCGGACAGAGTGAAGCTTTCTTT	CASSEAGQSEAFF
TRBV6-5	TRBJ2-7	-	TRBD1	TGTGCCAGCAGTTACGCGGGGACAGGGGACCCCTACGAGCAGTACTTC	CASSYAGTGDPYEQYF
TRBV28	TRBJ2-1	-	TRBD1	TGTGCCAGCAGGGCTCCGGGACAGGGTCTTTATGAGCAGTTCTTC	CASRAPGQGLYEQFF
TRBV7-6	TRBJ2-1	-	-	TGTGCCAGCAGCTCTCCCCCTCTAGTGAACAATGAGCAGTTCTTC	CASSSPPLVNNEQFF
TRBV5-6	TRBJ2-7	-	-	TGTGCCAGCAGCTTGTATGACAGGCGCCTATACGAGCAGTACTTC	CASSLYDRRLYEQYF
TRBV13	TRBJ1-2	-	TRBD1	TGTGCCAGCAGCTTAAGTCCGACAGGGGGCGACTATGGCTACACCTTC	CASSLSPTGGDYGYTF
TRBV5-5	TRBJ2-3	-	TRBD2	TGTGCCAGCAGCTTGGGGGCTAGCGGGACAGATACGCAGTATTTT	CASSLGASGTDTQYF
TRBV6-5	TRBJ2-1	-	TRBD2	TGTGCCAGCAGACCCTTTAGCGGGAGTAATGAGCAGTTCTTC	CASRPFSGSNEQFF
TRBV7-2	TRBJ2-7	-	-	TGTGCCAGCAGCTTAACGTATAGCTCCTACGAGCAGTACTTC	CASSLTYSSYEQYF
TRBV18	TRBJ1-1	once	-	TGTGCCAGCGCCCCGGGTTCGAACACTGAAGCTTTCTTT	CASAPGSNTEAFF
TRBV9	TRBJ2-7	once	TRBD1	TGTGCCAGCAGCGTAGGTGTAGGACAGGGGACGGTCGAGCAGTACTTC	CASSVGVGQGTVEQYF
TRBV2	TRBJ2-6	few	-	TGTGCCAGCAGCCCATCTGGGGCCAACGTCCTGACTTTC	CASSPSGANVLTF
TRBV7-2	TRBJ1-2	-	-	TGTGCCAGCAGCTTCCGTGCTAACTATGGCTACACCTTC	CASSFRANYGYTF
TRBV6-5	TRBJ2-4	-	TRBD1	TGTGCCAGCAGTTTTGCGGACAGGGGGCAAAACATTCAGTACTTC	CASSFADRGQNIQYF
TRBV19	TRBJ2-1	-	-	TGTGCCAGTAGGCTAAATCAGGGGTCCCCCTACAATGAGCAGTTCTTC	CASRLNQGSPYNEQFF
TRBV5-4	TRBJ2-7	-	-	TGTGCCAGCAGCGGGATGGGGGCTACCTACGAGCAGTACTTC	CASSGMGATYEQYF
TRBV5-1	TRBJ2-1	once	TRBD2	TGCGCCAGCAGCTTTCGGGTAGCGGGGTACAATGAGCAGTTCTTC	CASSFRVAGYNEQFF
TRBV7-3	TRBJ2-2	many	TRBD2	TGTGCCAGCAGCCGACTCCGGACTAGTTTGAACACCGGGGAGCTGTTTTTT	CASSRLRTSLNTGELFF
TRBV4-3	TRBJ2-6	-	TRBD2	TGCGCCAGCAGCCAAGATCGGCTAGCGGGACGGTCGGTTCTCTCTGGGGCCAACGTCCTGACTTTC	CASSQDRLAGRSVLSGANVLTF
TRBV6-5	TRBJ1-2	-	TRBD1	TGTGCCAGCAGACCGGACAGGGAAAGTCATGGCTACACCTTC	CASRPDRESHGYTF
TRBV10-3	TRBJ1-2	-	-	TGTGCCATCAGTGAGAGGGGCCTCAGGTATGGCTACACCTTC	CAISERGLRYGYTF
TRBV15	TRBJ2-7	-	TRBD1	TGTGCCACCAGCAGAGGGTTGGGACAGGGGGCCGACGAGCAGTACTTC	CATSRGLGQGADEQYF
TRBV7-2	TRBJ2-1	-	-	TGTGCCAGCAGCAACCGGGACACGGCAATCAATGAGCAGTTCTTC	CASSNRDTAINEQFF
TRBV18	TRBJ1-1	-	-	TGTGCCAGCTCATCTCGAGTGCGGGGAAACACTGAAGCTTTCTTT	CASSSRVRGNTEAFF
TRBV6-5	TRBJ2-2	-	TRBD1	TGTGCCAGCAGTTTCCGACAGGGGGCGATCGGGGAGCTGTTTTTT	CASSFRQGAIGELFF
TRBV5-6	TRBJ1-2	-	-	TGTGCCAGCAGCTTAGGACTCTATGGCTACACCTTC	CASSLGLYGYTF
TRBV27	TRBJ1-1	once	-	TGTGCCAGCAGTTTATCAGCAACGAACACTGAAGCTTTCTTT	CASSLSATNTEAFF
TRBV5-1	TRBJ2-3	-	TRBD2	TGCGCCAGCAGCTTGCAGACTAGCGGAGATACGCAGTATTTT	CASSLQTSGDTQYF